A selection of T cell receptor beta chains follows, all from one sample in a study of CXCR3-negative and CXCR3-positive naive CD8 T cells. TCRdb reprocessed the 5' RACE reads, keeping one entry per CDR3 protein, no DNA. This sample's table has roughly 8,200 distinct CDR3 sequences. The source material was naive CXCR3- CD8+ T cells from blood. Source of these receptors: a human donor in good health. Some clones in this sample may be carry-over from other donors' samples. CDR3s include the opening cysteine and the closing phenylalanine or tryptophan. Size is stated for part of the rows, as once, few or many counts, or as a class when the clone is expanded.

>TRBV29-1|TRBJ2-1|NA
CSADEAVIGSGSDEQFF
>TRBV5-5|TRBJ2-7|NA
CASSSDAGISYEQYF
>TRBV7-8|TRBJ2-1|NA
CASSLLTSGGAIYNEQFF
>TRBV11-2|TRBJ2-7|NA
CASSPSPLTYEQYF
>TRBV29-1|TRBJ1-1|medium-sized
CSLRTGGRTEAFF
>TRBV29-1|TRBJ1-2|NA
CSVVGPTGGPNFGYTF
>TRBV19|TRBJ2-4|NA
CASSPRGLAKNIQYF
>TRBV3-1|TRBJ1-1|medium-sized
CASSQDRGRYTEAFF
>TRBV12-3/TRBV12-4|TRBJ1-1|medium-sized
CASTFRDLMNTEAFF
>TRBV28|TRBJ2-2|medium-sized
CASSSEWGANTGELFF
>TRBV20-1|TRBJ2-7|NA
CSARDYVGSYEQYF
>TRBV3-1|TRBJ2-3|NA
CASSPESTDTQYF
>TRBV28|TRBJ1-2|NA
CASSAPERNYGYTF
>TRBV6-5|TRBJ2-6|medium-sized
CASAETGELWANVLTF
>TRBV5-5|TRBJ2-7|NA
CASSLGRQALYEQYF
>TRBV7-9|TRBJ2-7|NA
CASSFGGSEQYF
>TRBV12-3/TRBV12-4|TRBJ1-1|NA
CASSLSGTAEAFF
>TRBV10-3|TRBJ2-1|NA
CAIRPPGEQFF
>TRBV11-2|TRBJ2-5|NA
CASSSRQGIVFGETQYF
>TRBV4-2|TRBJ2-5|medium-sized
CASSWRAFQETQYF
>TRBV28|TRBJ2-2|medium-sized
CASSFTSGSYFGTGELFF
>TRBV25-1|TRBJ2-1|NA
CASTKTWDEQFF
>TRBV2|TRBJ2-2|NA
CATFSTGTGNTGELFF
>TRBV11-2|TRBJ1-1|NA
CASRADATQGGEAFF
>TRBV29-1|TRBJ2-5|NA
CSVEDQGRGIQETQYF
>TRBV20-1|TRBJ2-2|medium-sized
CSARLAGEVGELFF
>TRBV6-5|TRBJ2-7|NA
CASSAFAGTYEQYF